The TCR beta chain under discussion was sequenced for a study of blood T cell repertoires in COVID-19. Seattle participants joined during active infection and were tracked over time. Sequencing was performed with immunoSEQ multiplex PCR; in TCRdb, only in-frame clones are kept and a portion is missing. The data contain over 400,000 clones, 85% to 90% of them singletons. CDR1 is LNHNV and CDR2 is YYDKDF in the germline V gene (reference sequence). Trimming cost V 0 bases and J 4 bases, with 10 bases left between them. The CDR3 sequence is 14 residues long. The TCR sequence derives from a woman aged 50 to 60 with COVID-19, enrolled during active disease. Sequencing was carried out using peripheral blood. V gene TRBV15 combines with J gene TRBJ2-7, with D possibly matching TRBD1 (5 bases). The CDR3 sequence is CATSRDLAGYEQYF. The CDR3 bases are TGTGCCACCAGCAGAGATCTGGCAGGGTACGAGCAGTACTTC.